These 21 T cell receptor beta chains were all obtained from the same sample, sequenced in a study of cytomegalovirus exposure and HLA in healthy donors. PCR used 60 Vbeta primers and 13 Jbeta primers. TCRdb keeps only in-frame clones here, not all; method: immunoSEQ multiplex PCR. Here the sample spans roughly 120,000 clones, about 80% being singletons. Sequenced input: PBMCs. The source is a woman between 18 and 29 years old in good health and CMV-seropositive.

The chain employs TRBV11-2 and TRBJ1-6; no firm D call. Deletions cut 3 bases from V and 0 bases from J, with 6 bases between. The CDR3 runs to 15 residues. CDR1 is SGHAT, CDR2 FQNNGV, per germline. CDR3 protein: CASSLMSSYNSPLHF. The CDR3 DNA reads TGTGCCAGCAGCTTGATGAGCTCCTATAATTCACCCCTCCACTTT.

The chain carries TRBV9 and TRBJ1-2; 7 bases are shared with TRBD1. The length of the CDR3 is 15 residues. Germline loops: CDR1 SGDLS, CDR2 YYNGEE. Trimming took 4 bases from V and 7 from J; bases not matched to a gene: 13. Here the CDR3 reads CASSLDRNIAAGYTF. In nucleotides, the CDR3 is TGTGCCAGCAGCCTGGACAGGAATATAGCCGCTGGCTACACCTTC. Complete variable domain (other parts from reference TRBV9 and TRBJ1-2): DSGVTQTPKHLITATGQRVTLRCSPRSGDLSVYWYQQSLDQGLQFLIQYYNGEERAKGNILERFSAQQFPDLHSELNLSSLELGDSALYFCASSLDRNIAAGYTFGSGTRLTVV.

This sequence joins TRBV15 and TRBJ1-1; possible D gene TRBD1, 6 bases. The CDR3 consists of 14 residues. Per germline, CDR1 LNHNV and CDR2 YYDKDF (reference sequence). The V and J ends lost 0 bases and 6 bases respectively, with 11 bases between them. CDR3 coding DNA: TGTGCCACCAGCAGAGATTTTAGGGGGTCTGAAGCTTTCTTT. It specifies CATSRDFRGSEAFF. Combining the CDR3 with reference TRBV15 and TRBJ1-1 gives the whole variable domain DAMVIQNPRYQVTQFGKPVTLSCSQTLNHNVMYWYQQKSSQAPKLLFHYYDKDFNNEADTPDNFQSRRPNTSFCFLDIRSPGLGDTAMYLCATSRDFRGSEAFFGQGTRLTVV.

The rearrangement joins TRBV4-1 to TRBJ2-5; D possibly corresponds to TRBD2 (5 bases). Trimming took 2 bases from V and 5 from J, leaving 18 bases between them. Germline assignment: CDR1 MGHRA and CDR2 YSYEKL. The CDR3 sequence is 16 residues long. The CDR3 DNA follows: TGCGCCAGCAGCCAATTGGGAGACTACCGACGGGAGACCCAGTACTTC. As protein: CASSQLGDYRRETQYF.

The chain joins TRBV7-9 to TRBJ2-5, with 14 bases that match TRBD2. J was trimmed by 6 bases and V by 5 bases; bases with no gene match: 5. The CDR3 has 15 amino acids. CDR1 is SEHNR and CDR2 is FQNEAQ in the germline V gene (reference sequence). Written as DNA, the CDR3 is TGTGCCAGCAGCCCGGGACTAGCGGGAGAAAAGACCCAGTACTTC. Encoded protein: CASSPGLAGEKTQYF.

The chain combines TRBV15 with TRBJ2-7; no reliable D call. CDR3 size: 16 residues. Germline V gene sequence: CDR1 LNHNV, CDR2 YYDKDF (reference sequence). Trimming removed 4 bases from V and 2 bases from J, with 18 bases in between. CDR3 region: CATSTVERAPTYEQYF. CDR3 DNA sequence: TGTGCCACCAGCACCGTAGAGAGAGCGCCTACCTACGAGCAGTACTTC.

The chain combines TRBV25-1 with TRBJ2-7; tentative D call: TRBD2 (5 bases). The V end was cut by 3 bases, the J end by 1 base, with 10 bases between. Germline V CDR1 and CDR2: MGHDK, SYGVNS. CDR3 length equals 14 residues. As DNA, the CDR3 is TGTGCCAGCAGTGACGAGGGTTGGTCCTACGAGCAGTACTTC. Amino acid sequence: CASSDEGWSYEQYF.

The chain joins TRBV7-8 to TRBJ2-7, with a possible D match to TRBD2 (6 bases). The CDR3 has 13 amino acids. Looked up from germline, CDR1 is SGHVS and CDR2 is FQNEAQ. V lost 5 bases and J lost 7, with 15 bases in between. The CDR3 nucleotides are TGTGCCAGCAGCCCCCCGGGGGTTGATGAGCAGTACTTC. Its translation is CASSPPGVDEQYF.

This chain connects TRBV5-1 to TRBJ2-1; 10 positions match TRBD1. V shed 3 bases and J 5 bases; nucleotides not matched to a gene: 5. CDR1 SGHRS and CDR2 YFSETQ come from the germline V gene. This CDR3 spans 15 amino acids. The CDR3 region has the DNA TGCGCCAGCAGCTCTACGACAGGGGGCCACAATGAGCAGTTCTTC. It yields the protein CASSSTTGGHNEQFF.

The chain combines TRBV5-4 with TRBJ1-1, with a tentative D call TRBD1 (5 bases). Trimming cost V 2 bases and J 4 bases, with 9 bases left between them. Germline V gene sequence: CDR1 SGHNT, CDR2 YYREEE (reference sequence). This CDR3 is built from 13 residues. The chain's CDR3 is CASSLRGSTEAFF. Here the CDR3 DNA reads TGTGCCAGCAGCTTAAGGGGCAGCACTGAAGCTTTCTTT.

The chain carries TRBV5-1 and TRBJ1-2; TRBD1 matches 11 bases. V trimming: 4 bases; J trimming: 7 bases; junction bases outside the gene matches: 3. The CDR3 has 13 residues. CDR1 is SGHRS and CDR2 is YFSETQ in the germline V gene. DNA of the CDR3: TGCGCCAGCAGCGGACAGGGGGCGGGTGGCTACACCTTC. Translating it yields CASSGQGAGGYTF.

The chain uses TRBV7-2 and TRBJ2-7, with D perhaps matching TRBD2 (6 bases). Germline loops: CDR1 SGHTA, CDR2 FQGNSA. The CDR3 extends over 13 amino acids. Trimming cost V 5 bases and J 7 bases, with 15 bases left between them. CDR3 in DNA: TGTGCCAGCAGCCTCACGCGGGGTGTGGAGCAGTACTTC. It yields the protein CASSLTRGVEQYF.

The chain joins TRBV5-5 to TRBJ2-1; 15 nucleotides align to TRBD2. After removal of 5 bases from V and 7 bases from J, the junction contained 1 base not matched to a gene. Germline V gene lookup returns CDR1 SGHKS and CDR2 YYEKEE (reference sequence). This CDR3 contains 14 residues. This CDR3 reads CASRGLAGGNEQFF. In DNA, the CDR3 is TGTGCCAGCAGGGGACTAGCGGGAGGTAATGAGCAGTTCTTC.

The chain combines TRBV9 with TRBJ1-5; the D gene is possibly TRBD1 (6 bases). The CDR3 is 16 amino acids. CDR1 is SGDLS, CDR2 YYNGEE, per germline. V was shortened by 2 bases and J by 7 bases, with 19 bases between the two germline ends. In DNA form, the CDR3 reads TGTGCCAGCAGCGTCGCGGAGGGGGGGATGGGGCAGCCCCAGCATTTT. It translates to CASSVAEGGMGQPQHF.

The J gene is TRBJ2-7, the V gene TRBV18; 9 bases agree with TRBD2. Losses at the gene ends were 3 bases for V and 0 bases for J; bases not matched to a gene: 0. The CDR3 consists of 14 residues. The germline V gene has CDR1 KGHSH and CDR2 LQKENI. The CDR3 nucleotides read TGTGCCAGCTCACCTAGCGGGAGCTCCTACGAGCAGTACTTC. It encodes CASSPSGSSYEQYF.

The CDR3 protein is CASSFTGGAGGYTF. In nucleotides, the CDR3 is TGCGCCAGCAGCTTTACGGGGGGCGCGGGAGGCTACACCTTC. The rearrangement joins TRBV5-1 to TRBJ1-2; a possible D gene is TRBD1 (6 bases). Trimming took off 2 bases at V and 8 bases at J, with 16 bases between the two ends. Germline CDR1 and CDR2: SGHRS and YFSETQ. The CDR3 is 14 amino acids.

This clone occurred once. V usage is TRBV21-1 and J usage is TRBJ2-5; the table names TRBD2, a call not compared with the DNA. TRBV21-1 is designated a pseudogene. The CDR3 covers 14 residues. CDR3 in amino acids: CASSKGGYQETQYF. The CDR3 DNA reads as TGTGCCAGCAGCAAAGGAGGCTACCAAGAGACCCAGTACTTC.

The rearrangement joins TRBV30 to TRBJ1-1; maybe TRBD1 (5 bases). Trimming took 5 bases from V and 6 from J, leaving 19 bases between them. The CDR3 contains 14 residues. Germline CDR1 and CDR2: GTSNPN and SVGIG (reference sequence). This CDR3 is CAWALGAGRAEAFF. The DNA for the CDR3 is TGTGCCTGGGCCCTCGGGGCAGGGAGGGCTGAAGCTTTCTTT.

The CDR3 DNA reads as TGTGCCAGCACCACAATCACAGAATACGAGCAGTACTTC. Protein: CASTTITEYEQYF. This chain connects TRBV25-1 to TRBJ2-7; D is ambiguous. The CDR3 loop spans 13 amino acids. Trimming pared 7 bases from V and 4 bases from J, leaving 14 bases between. The germline gives CDR1 MGHDK, CDR2 SYGVNS.

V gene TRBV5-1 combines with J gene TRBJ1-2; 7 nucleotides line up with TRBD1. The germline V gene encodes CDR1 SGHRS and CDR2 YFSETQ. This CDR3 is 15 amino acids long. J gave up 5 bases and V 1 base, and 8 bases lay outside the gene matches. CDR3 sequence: CASSLPDRVEYGYTF. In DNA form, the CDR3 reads TGCGCCAGCAGCTTGCCCGACAGGGTGGAGTATGGCTACACCTTC. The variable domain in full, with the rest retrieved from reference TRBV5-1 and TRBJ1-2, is KAGVTQTPRYLIKTRGQQVTLSCSPISGHRSVSWYQQTPGQGLQFLFEYFSETQRNKGNFPGRFSGRQFSNSRSEMNVSTLELGDSALYLCASSLPDRVEYGYTFGSGTRLTVV.

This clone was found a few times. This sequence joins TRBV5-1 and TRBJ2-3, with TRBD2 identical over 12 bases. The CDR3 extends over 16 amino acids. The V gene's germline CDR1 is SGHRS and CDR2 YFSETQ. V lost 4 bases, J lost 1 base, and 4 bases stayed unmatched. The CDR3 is CASSLGTSGRTDTQYF. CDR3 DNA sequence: TGCGCCAGCAGCCTCGGGACTAGCGGGCGCACAGATACGCAGTATTTT.